These 4 T cell receptor beta chains were all obtained from the same sample, sequenced in a study of shared clonotypes between healthy human individuals. Data came from immunoSEQ multiplex PCR; TCRdb stores just in-frame clones and leaves some out. The table includes over a million clones, approximately 76% detected once. Sequenced: memory CD4+ T cells sorted from blood. Stated subset: CD45RA-negative fraction. These receptors were taken from a man between 18 and 29 years old in good health.

The V gene is TRBV7-9, the J gene TRBJ1-1; D gene ambiguous. Germline CDR1 is SEHNR and CDR2 is FQNEAQ (reference sequence). The length of the CDR3 is 13 residues. Trimming shortened V by 3 bases and J by 4 bases, and 9 bases separated the two germline ends. CDR3 sequence (DNA): TGTGCCAGCAGCTTTTCCAGAAGCACTGAAGCTTTCTTT. Translated: CASSFSRSTEAFF.

This clone was seen only a few times. As DNA, the CDR3 is TGTGCCAGCAGCGCGGGACAGGGGATACATTACGAGCAGTACTTC. This sequence encodes CASSAGQGIHYEQYF. The V call is TRBV9, the J call TRBJ2-7, with 10 bases identical to TRBD1. Germline V CDR1 and CDR2: SGDLS, YYNGEE. The CDR3 length is 15 residues. The V segment lost 3 bases and the J segment 4 bases; nucleotides outside the gene matches: 7.

The gene calls are TRBV10-3 and TRBJ1-1; TRBD1 matches 7 bases. J was trimmed by 1 base and V by 6 bases; bases with no gene match: 2. In germline, CDR1 is ENHRY, CDR2 SYGVKD. The CDR3 loop spans 13 amino acids. CDR3 in amino acids: CAISRQGNTEAFF. The DNA for the CDR3 is TGTGCCATCAGCCGACAGGGGAACACTGAAGCTTTCTTT.

Points on this clone: The sample contains more than one DNA sequence encoding this CDR3. The J gene is TRBJ1-1, the V gene TRBV5-1, with D perhaps TRBD1 (5 bases). CDR1 and CDR2 (germline): SGHRS, YFSETQ. The CDR3 length is 14 residues. V lost 1 base and J lost 0, with 7 bases in between. In DNA, the CDR3 is TGCGCCAGCAGCTTGTCAGGGATGAACACTGAAGCTTTCTTT. It translates to CASSLSGMNTEAFF.